The source of this T cell receptor delta chain is a study of gamma-delta chains in newborns, infants, children. About the study: Innate gammadelta T cells reportedly expand polyclonally right after birth, driven by microbial exposure, per the title.

TCRdb re-called the reads using CATT. The sample has approximately 5,000 delta-chain clones, 3.3% seen once; the top ten hold roughly an eighth. For this clone: Within the sample, other DNA sequences also encode this same CDR3.

Germline CDR1 reads GEAIGNYY; CDR2 reads EKD. Unmatched junction bases numbered 5, after V lost 4 bases and J lost 2 bases. The CDR3 length is 18 residues. J is TRDJ3 and V is TRDV2; TRDD3 matches at 12 bases. Specimen: blood. The sequence came from a child who was a newborn, infant or young child, either healthy, febrile or measles-vaccinated (not recorded which). This chain's CDR3 is CACDVLGDTPWDTRQMFF. CDR3 sequence (DNA): TGTGCCTGTGATGTACTGGGGGATACCCCCTGGGACACCCGACAGATGTTTTTC.